Sequencing of this T cell receptor beta chain was carried out in a study of early T cells in non-severe SARS-CoV-2 infection (dated by TCRdb to the early 2020s). Regarding the research as a whole: Because TCR sequencing relied on bulk RNA taken from unsorted whole blood, pairing of alpha and beta chains was not possible.

CDR1 and CDR2 were assigned from the germline V gene as LGHNA and YNFKEQ. Trimming leaves V shorter by 4 bases and J shorter by 1 base, with the junction holding 15 bases beyond the gene matches. The CDR3 runs 19 amino acids, cysteine and phenylalanine included. The CDR3 DNA has 57 bases and is translated from base 1. General study outcomes and caveats: VDJdb matching was skewed toward anti-spike CD8 responses and likely underestimated virus-specific expansions by missing private and CD4 specificities.

This clonotype occurred many times. Its antigen remains undetermined. No qualities accompany the bases; no much larger clone lies one base away. Library construction relied on 5' RACE. The sequencing machine was a NextSeq 500. Unique molecular identifiers were attached to individual cDNA molecules in the TCR library protocol so that sequencing error and PCR bias could be corrected. Both TCR alpha and beta chains were sequenced, and tight co-correlation was observed between alpha and beta sequence abundances in each sample. The authors' pipeline ran thus. V gene, J gene and CDR3 annotation of TCR sequences was performed with Decombinator V4. TCRs were defined as expanded if a significant change between any two time points was detected under a Poisson model with p below 0.0001. Abundances of TCRs were expressed as counts per million after normalisation to the total number of TCRs sequenced in each sample. TRAV1-2 paired with TRAJ12, TRAJ20 or TRAJ33 defined MAIT TCRs, while TRAV10 paired with TRAJ18 defined iNKT TCRs. VDJdb, accessed on 1 November 2021, was searched for TCRs annotated for CMV, EBV and SARS-CoV-2, and TCRs annotated for more than one antigen were excluded. TCRdb redid the processing of the public reads, applying fastp at Q25 and MiXCR, and retained in-frame beta chains. Rows are unified per CDR3 protein, each entry keeping the most common DNA and genes. The V and J calls were not made by the authors but by TCRdb's processing. The sample table records 65,000 to 95,000 distinct CDR3 sequences; roughly a sixth of these occur just once. The ten largest clones represent approximately 2.6% of the sample.

The study was a case-control design nested within a healthcare worker cohort in London, UK, with weekly nasopharyngeal swab PCR tests and blood sampling. Healthcare workers were recruited during the week of the UK lockdown, between 23 and 31 March 2020, and followed weekly for up to roughly 15 weeks. The receptor was derived from an adult who was a healthcare worker with PCR-confirmed SARS-CoV-2 infection or an uninfected control (not recorded which). The sample consisted of whole blood. Recombination connected TRBV4-2 to TRBJ1-4; a stretch of 7 junction bases matches TRBD1. The bases are TGTGCCAGCAGCCCAGGGGTTCGGCACAGGGGTAGAACTAATGAAAAACTGTTTTTT. Its translation is CASSPGVRHRGRTNEKLFF.